Listed here are 18 T cell receptor beta chains from one sample, sequenced in a study of T cell changes during pregnancy in multiple sclerosis. Clones were sequenced by immunoSEQ multiplex PCR, and TCRdb holds only the in-frame ones, with some missing. The sample consists of over 45,000 clones, 91% of them appearing once. The source material was CD8+ T cells from peripheral blood mononuclear cells, sampled after pregnancy. The receptors originated from a female donor with multiple sclerosis, enrolled in a pregnancy study.

The chain joins TRBV13 to TRBJ2-1, with D maybe TRBD2 (5 bases). V lost 7 bases to trimming and J lost 0 bases, with 31 bases between them. Germline V gene lookup returns CDR1 PRHDT and CDR2 FYEKMQ (reference sequence). The CDR3 is 21 residues long. As DNA, the CDR3 is TGTGCCAGCAATAAAAGAGAGGGCCATTCGGGTTCAACTAGCTCCTACAATGAGCAGTTCTTC. As protein: CASNKREGHSGSTSSYNEQFF.

The chain employs TRBV9 and TRBJ2-7; 7 bases fit TRBD2. The CDR3 sequence is 16 residues long. The trim removed 2 bases at V and 3 bases at J, leaving 11 bases unmatched. The germline V gene encodes CDR1 SGDLS and CDR2 YYNGEE. In DNA form, the CDR3 reads TGTGCCAGCAGCGTCGGTCCCCGCGGGAGCAGCTACGAGCAGTACTTC. This sequence encodes CASSVGPRGSSYEQYF.

The chain recombines TRBV5-6 with TRBJ2-1; possible D gene TRBD2, 5 bases. Germline CDR1 is SGHDT and CDR2 is YYEEEE. The ends were cut back, 4 bases at V and 2 bases at J, with 10 bases in the middle. This CDR3 region has 14 residues. The CDR3 DNA sequence: TGTGCCAGCAGCCGGGGTGGTGCCTACAATGAGCAGTTCTTC. It yields the protein CASSRGGAYNEQFF.

The rearrangement joins TRBV6-4 to TRBJ2-1; no clear D. The length of the CDR3 is 15 residues. Trimming stripped 4 bases from V and 4 bases from J, with 14 bases between. The germline CDR1 and CDR2 sequences are MRHNA and SNTAGT. In DNA, the CDR3 is TGTGCCAGCAGTGCAAAGCCGGAGTCTTACAATGAGCAGTTCTTC. Translated: CASSAKPESYNEQFF.

This chain connects TRBV19 to TRBJ2-1, with D tentatively TRBD1 (6 bases). Germline V gene data show CDR1 as LNHDA and CDR2 as SQIVND (reference sequence). V was pared by 5 bases and J by 2 bases, with 13 bases between. There are 15 residues in the CDR3. CDR3 sequence: CASSEDSYAYNEQFF. Here the CDR3 DNA reads TGTGCCAGTAGTGAGGACAGCTACGCCTACAATGAGCAGTTCTTC.

J is TRBJ2-5 and V is TRBV11-2, with D possibly being TRBD2 (5 bases). The germline V gene has CDR1 SGHAT and CDR2 FQNNGV. Trimming stripped 5 bases from V and 4 bases from J, with 8 bases between. The CDR3 is made up of 12 amino acids. CDR3 bases: TGTGCCAGCAGCCCCCGGGGAGAGACCCAGTACTTC. The encoded protein is CASSPRGETQYF.

This clone came up once. This chain joins TRBV28 and TRBJ2-2; D gene ambiguous. The CDR3 has 14 residues. Trimming left V 7 bases short and J 3 bases short, with 12 bases between. Germline assignment: CDR1 MDHEN and CDR2 SYDVKM. CDR3 sequence reads: CASMKRQHTGELFF. The CDR3 nucleotides read TGTGCCAGCATGAAAAGACAACACACCGGGGAGCTGTTTTTT.

V and J are TRBV6-4 and TRBJ1-6, with D possibly being TRBD1 (6 bases). V dropped 3 bases and J dropped 6 bases, with 6 bases sitting between them. CDR1 and CDR2 (germline): MRHNA, SNTAGT. The CDR3 loop spans 13 amino acids. CDR3 nucleotides: TGTGCCAGCAGTGAACAGGGTAATTCACCCCTCCACTTT. This encodes CASSEQGNSPLHF.

The J gene is TRBJ2-7, the V gene TRBV9; D gene unclear. V was pared by 0 bases and J by 2 bases, with 9 bases between. The CDR3 is 14 amino acids. Germline CDR1 is SGDLS and CDR2 is YYNGEE. CDR3 in DNA: TGTGCCAGCAGCGTAGGTGCGGAGACCTACGAGCAGTACTTC. The encoded protein is CASSVGAETYEQYF.

This rearrangement joins TRBV5-5 to TRBJ1-2; maybe TRBD1 (5 bases). The CDR3 is made up of 14 amino acids. Germline V gene sequence: CDR1 SGHKS, CDR2 YYEKEE (reference sequence). V was trimmed by 4 bases and J by 3 bases, leaving 13 bases between them. The CDR3 here is CASSVEQGYYGYTF. The CDR3 coding sequence is TGTGCCAGCAGCGTAGAGCAGGGATACTATGGCTACACCTTC.

This chain uses TRBV30 with TRBJ1-2; 10 nucleotides line up with TRBD1. V shed 4 bases, J shed 2 bases, and the junction held 4 bases outside the gene matches. The CDR3 sequence is 14 residues long. Germline lookup yields CDR1 GTSNPN and CDR2 SVGIG (reference sequence). Here the CDR3 DNA reads TGTGCCTGGATGGCGGGACAGGGGAACTATGGCTACACCTTC. Its protein product is CAWMAGQGNYGYTF.

This chain uses TRBV19 with TRBJ1-1, with D tentatively TRBD1 (5 bases). The germline gives CDR1 LNHDA, CDR2 SQIVND (reference sequence). Trimming took off 1 base at V and 1 base at J, with 13 bases between the two ends. The CDR3 is 16 residues long. DNA of the CDR3: TGTGCCAGTAGTATAGTTAAGGGGAATTGGAACACTGAAGCTTTCTTT. The encoded protein is CASSIVKGNWNTEAFF.

The chain recombines TRBV6-5 with TRBJ2-7; maybe TRBD1 (5 bases). This CDR3 spans 13 amino acids. The germline CDR1 and CDR2 sequences are MNHEY and SVGAGI. V shed 6 bases and J shed 0 bases, with 9 bases lying between them. CDR3 in amino acids: CASSPTASYEQYF. The CDR3 DNA follows: TGTGCCAGCAGCCCGACAGCCTCCTACGAGCAGTACTTC.

The V call is TRBV27, the J call TRBJ1-5; 9 bases agree with TRBD1. In germline, CDR1 is MNHEY, CDR2 SMNVEV (reference sequence). Trimming took 6 bases from V and 2 from J; bases not matched to a gene: 8. This CDR3 is built from 16 residues. The chain's CDR3 is CASSLVRTGGNQPQHF. CDR3 coding DNA: TGTGCCAGCAGCCTAGTCCGGACAGGGGGCAATCAGCCCCAGCATTTT.

The chain carries TRBV11-2 and TRBJ1-2, with a possible D match to TRBD1 (5 bases). The CDR3 contains 14 residues. Trimming removed 8 bases from V and 4 bases from J, with 17 bases in between. CDR1 is SGHAT and CDR2 is FQNNGV in the germline V gene. This CDR3 reads CASQTTGGTYGYTF. The CDR3 DNA reads TGTGCCAGCCAAACGACGGGGGGGACCTATGGCTACACCTTC. Full variable domain (missing parts from reference TRBV11-2 and TRBJ1-2): EAGVAQSPRYKIIEKRQSVAFWCNPISGHATLYWYQQILGQGPKLLIQFQNNGVVDDSQLPKDRFSAERLKGVDSTLKIQPAKLEDSAVYLCASQTTGGTYGYTFGSGTRLTVV.

The genes are TRBV5-1 and TRBJ2-7, with D perhaps matching TRBD2 (6 bases). The CDR3 totals 16 residues. Deletions cut 0 bases from V and 7 bases from J, with 20 bases between. Germline V gene data show CDR1 as SGHRS and CDR2 as YFSETQ. This chain's CDR3 is CASSLGDSLPSGEQYF. The CDR3 region has the DNA TGCGCCAGCAGCTTGGGGGACTCGCTCCCCTCGGGGGAGCAGTACTTC.

CDR3 amino acids: CASSPTVGDYEQYF. The CDR3, as DNA: TGTGCCAGTAGTCCCACCGTGGGAGACTACGAGCAGTACTTC. The chain links TRBV19 to TRBJ2-7, with a possible D match to TRBD2 (5 bases). V lost 5 bases, J lost 3 bases, and 14 bases lay in between. The CDR3 is 14 residues long. The germline gives CDR1 LNHDA, CDR2 SQIVND (reference sequence).

This clone was detected a few times. The rearrangement links TRBV19 to TRBJ2-7; 9 positions match TRBD1. Trimming took 8 bases from V and 6 from J; bases not matched to a gene: 8. This CDR3 contains 13 residues. Germline V gene data show CDR1 as LNHDA and CDR2 as SQIVND (reference sequence). The CDR3 sequence: CASAGTGISEQYF. CDR3 nucleotide sequence: TGTGCCAGTGCGGGGACAGGGATTAGCGAGCAGTACTTC.